This T cell receptor (beta chain) was sequenced for a study of T cell changes during pregnancy in multiple sclerosis. Here immunoSEQ multiplex PCR was the method, and the copy in TCRdb shows in-frame clones only, minus some. The data contain 50,000 to 60,000 clones, around 85% of them singletons. The CDR3 is 16 residues long. Germline CDR1 reads LNHDA; CDR2 reads SQIVND (reference sequence). Trimming took off 3 bases at V and 0 bases at J, with 11 bases between the two ends. Material: CD4+ T cells from peripheral blood mononuclear cells, obtained in the third trimester of pregnancy. The clonotype was recovered from a female donor with multiple sclerosis, enrolled in a pregnancy study. The chain carries TRBV19 and TRBJ2-2, with D uncertain. The CDR3 loop is CASSIPLGTNTGELFF. In nucleotides, the CDR3 is TGTGCCAGTAGTATCCCCCTAGGAACGAACACCGGGGAGCTGTTTTTT.